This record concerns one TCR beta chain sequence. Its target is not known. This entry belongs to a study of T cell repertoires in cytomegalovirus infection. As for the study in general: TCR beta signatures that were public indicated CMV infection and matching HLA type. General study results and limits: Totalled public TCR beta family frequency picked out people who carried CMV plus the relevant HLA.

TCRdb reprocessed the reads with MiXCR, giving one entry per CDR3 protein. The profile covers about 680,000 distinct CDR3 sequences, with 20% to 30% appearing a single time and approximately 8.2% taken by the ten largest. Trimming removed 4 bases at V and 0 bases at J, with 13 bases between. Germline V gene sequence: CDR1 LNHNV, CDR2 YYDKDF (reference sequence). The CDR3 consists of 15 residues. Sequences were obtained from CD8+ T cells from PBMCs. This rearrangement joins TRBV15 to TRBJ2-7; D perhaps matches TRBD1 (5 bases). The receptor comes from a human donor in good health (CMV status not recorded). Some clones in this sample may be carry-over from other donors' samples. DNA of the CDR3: TGTGCCACCAGCACGCTAGACAGCTTCTCCTACGAGCAGTACTTC. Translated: CATSTLDSFSYEQYF.